The 7 T cell receptor beta chains given below trace back to one sample, sequenced in a study of blood T cell repertoires in COVID-19. Profiled with immunoSEQ multiplex PCR; TCRdb holds only in-frame clones, not every one. The top ten clones hold approximately 11% of a sample with about 280,000 clones, roughly 90% of them seen once. The sample consisted of peripheral blood. Receptor source: a young woman with COVID-19, enrolled during active disease.

The chain is built from TRBV12-3 or TRBV12-4 and TRBJ2-3; 10 bases are a match to TRBD2. This CDR3 region has 13 residues. V was clipped by 6 bases and J by 6 bases; unmatched bases: 3. CDR3: CASSRAGGDTQYF. As DNA, the CDR3 is TGTGCCAGCAGCCGAGCGGGAGGGGATACGCAGTATTTT.

This clone was seen a few times. This chain connects TRBV29-1 to TRBJ2-1; 10 nucleotides align to TRBD1. This CDR3 contains 14 residues. Germline V gives CDR1 SQVTM, CDR2 ANQGSEA. The V gene end was trimmed by 7 bases and the J gene end by 5 bases; junction bases not matched to a gene: 8. The CDR3 sequence: CSATGQGTHNEQFF. The DNA of the CDR3 is TGCAGCGCTACGGGACAGGGGACGCACAATGAGCAGTTCTTC.

The V gene is TRBV7-2, the J gene TRBJ1-3; the D is unclear. Germline CDR1 and CDR2: SGHTA and FQGNSA. Trimming took off 5 bases at V and 2 bases at J, with 10 bases between the two ends. The CDR3 consists of 14 residues. The CDR3 nucleotides are TGTGCCAGCAGCCCCAACGGGGCTGGAAACACCATATATTTT. This encodes CASSPNGAGNTIYF.

This clone was observed a handful of times. The rearrangement joins TRBV10-2 to TRBJ2-1; TRBD2 matches 16 bases. Trimming cost V 2 bases and J 6 bases; bases outside gene matches: 4. CDR3 length equals 17 residues. The germline V gene encodes CDR1 WSHSY and CDR2 SAAADI. The CDR3 coding sequence is TGCGCCAGCAGTGAGGGGACTAGCGGGAGGGCCGGCAATGAGCAGTTCTTC. Its translation: CASSEGTSGRAGNEQFF.

The rearrangement uses TRBV25-1 and TRBJ1-1; D is unresolved. V gave up 1 base and J gave up 1 base, with 10 bases separating them. This CDR3 region has 15 residues. Per the germline V gene, CDR1 is MGHDK and CDR2 is SYGVNS. CDR3 DNA sequence: TGTGCCAGCAGTGAATCTGAGGGCCCGAACACTGAAGCTTTCTTT. It specifies CASSESEGPNTEAFF.

This clone appeared once. At one boundary the junction diverges from the germline segment, which might be a read error. The chain combines TRBV2 with TRBJ2-4; D is uncertain. From germline, CDR1 is SNHLY and CDR2 FYNNEI. The CDR3 is 13 residues long. DNA for the CDR3: TGTGCCAGCAGTGAGGCGGAGAAACATTCAGTTCACTTC. Protein: CASSEAEKHSVHF.

This clone has only a few counts. The chain has TRBV25-1 and TRBJ2-1, with 12 bases lining up with TRBD2. Germline lookup yields CDR1 MGHDK and CDR2 SYGVNS. Trimming at V came to 6 bases and at J to 4 bases, leaving 7 bases not matched to a gene. This CDR3 spans 16 amino acids. CDR3 DNA: TGTGCCAGCAGCGGCAGGACTAGCGGGAATTACAATGAGCAGTTCTTC. It yields the protein CASSGRTSGNYNEQFF.